The clone carrying this T cell receptor (beta chain) was found a few times. The antigen is unknown. Making the TCR beta libraries involved quantitative 5'-RACE with molecular barcodes. TCRdb re-derived calls from the 5' RACE reads in MiXCR, one entry per CDR3 protein. The table has about 390,000 distinct CDR3 sequences, more than 20% seen once. The data originate from a study of CD8 T cells in ankylosing spondylitis. Regarding the study as a whole: Previous work reported some of these motif variants in the synovial fluid and blood of reactive arthritis. In ankylosing spondylitis patients, matched synovial fluid reportedly showed significant enrichment of disease-linked clones. For ankylosing spondylitis blood, a TCR beta motif of 7 to 9 highly homologous variants appeared characteristic. CD8+ by phenotype, disease-linked clones were relatively rare in peripheral blood.

The CDR3 length is 15 residues. V dropped 4 bases and J dropped 0 bases, with 10 bases sitting between them. Germline assignment: CDR1 SGHKS and CDR2 YYEKEE (reference sequence). What was sequenced was blood, either unsorted or a sorted T cell fraction (not recorded which). The TCR originated in a male donor with ankylosing spondylitis. This chain joins TRBV5-5 and TRBJ1-4, with D perhaps TRBD1 (6 bases). For the CDR3, the DNA is TGTGCCAGCAGCGGGCCAGGGGCAACTAATGAAAAACTGTTTTTT. This gives the protein CASSGPGATNEKLFF.